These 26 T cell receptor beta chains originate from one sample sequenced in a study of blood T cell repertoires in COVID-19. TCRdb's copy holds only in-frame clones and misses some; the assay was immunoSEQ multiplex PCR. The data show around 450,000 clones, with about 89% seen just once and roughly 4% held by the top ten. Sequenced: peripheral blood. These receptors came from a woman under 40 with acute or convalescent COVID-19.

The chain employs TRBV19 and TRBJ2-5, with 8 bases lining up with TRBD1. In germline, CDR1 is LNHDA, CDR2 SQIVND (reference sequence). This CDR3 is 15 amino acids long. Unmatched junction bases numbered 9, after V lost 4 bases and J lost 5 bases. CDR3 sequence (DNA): TGTGCCAGTAGTACCAGCAGGGGGCGAGGGGAGACCCAGTACTTC. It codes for CASSTSRGRGETQYF.

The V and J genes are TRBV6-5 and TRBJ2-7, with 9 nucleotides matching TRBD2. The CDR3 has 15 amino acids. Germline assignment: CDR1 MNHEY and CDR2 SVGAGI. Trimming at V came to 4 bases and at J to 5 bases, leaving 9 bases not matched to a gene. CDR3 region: CASSSSGGTLDEQYF. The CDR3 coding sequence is TGTGCCAGCAGTTCCAGCGGGGGGACTCTCGACGAGCAGTACTTC.

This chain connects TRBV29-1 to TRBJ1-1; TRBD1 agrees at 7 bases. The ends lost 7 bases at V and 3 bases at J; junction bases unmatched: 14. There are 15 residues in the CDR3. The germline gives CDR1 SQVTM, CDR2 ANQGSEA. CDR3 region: CSGTWTGILYTEAFF. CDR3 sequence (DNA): TGCAGCGGAACCTGGACAGGAATCTTATACACTGAAGCTTTCTTT.

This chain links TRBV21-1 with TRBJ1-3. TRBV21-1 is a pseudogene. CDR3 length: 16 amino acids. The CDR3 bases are TGTGCCAGCAGCAAATCCGGGGGTTCTTTTGGAAACACCATATATTTT. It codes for CASSKSGGSFGNTIYF.

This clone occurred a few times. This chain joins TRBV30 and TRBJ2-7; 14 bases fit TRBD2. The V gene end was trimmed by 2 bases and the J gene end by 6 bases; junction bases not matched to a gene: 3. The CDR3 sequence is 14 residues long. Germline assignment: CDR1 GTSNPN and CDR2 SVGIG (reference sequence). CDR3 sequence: CAWSRLAGGSEQYF. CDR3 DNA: TGTGCCTGGAGTCGACTAGCGGGGGGGTCCGAGCAGTACTTC.

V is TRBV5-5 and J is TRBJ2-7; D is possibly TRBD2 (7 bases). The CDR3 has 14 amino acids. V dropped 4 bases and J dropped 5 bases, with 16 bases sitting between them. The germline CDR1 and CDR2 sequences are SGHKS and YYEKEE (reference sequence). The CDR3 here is CASSLEGGGDEQYF. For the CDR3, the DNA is TGTGCCAGCAGCCTCGAGGGAGGGGGGGACGAGCAGTACTTC.

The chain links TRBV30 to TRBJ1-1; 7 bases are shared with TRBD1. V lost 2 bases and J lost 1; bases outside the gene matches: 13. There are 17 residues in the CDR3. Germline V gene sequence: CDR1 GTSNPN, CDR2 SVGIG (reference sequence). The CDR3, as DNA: TGTGCCTGGAGTCCCACCCCTATAAGACAGGGGAACACTGAAGCTTTCTTT. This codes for CAWSPTPIRQGNTEAFF.

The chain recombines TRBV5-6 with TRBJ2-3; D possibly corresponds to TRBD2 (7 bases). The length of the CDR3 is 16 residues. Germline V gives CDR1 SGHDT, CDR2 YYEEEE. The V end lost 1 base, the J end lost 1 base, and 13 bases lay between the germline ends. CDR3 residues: CASSLISGGGTDTQYF. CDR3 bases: TGTGCCAGCAGCTTGATTTCGGGGGGCGGCACAGATACGCAGTATTTT.

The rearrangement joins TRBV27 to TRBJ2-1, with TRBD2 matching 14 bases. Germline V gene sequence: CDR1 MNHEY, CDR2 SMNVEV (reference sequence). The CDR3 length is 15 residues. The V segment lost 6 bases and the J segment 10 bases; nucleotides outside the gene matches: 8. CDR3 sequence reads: CASSRLAGGQGEQFF. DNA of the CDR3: TGTGCCAGCAGCCGACTAGCGGGGGGGCAAGGGGAGCAGTTCTTC.

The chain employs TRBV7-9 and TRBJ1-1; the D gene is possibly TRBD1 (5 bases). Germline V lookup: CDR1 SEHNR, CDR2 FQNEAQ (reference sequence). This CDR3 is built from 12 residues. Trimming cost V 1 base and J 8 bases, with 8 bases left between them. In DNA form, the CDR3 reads TGTGCCAGCAGCTTAGGGACACTAGAAGCTTTCTTT. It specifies CASSLGTLEAFF.

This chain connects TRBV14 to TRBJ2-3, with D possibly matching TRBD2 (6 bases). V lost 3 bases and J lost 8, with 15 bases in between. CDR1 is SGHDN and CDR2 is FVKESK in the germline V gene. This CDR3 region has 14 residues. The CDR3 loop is CASSQGLGRRTQYF. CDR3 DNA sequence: TGTGCCAGCAGCCAGGGACTGGGAAGGCGTACGCAGTATTTT.

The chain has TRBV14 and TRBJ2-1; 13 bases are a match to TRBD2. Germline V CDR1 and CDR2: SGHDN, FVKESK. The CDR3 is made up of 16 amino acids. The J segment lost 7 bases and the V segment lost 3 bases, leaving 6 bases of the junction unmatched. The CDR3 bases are TGTGCCAGCAGCCAGACGAGGGGACTAGCGGGGAATGAGCAGTTCTTC. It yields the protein CASSQTRGLAGNEQFF.

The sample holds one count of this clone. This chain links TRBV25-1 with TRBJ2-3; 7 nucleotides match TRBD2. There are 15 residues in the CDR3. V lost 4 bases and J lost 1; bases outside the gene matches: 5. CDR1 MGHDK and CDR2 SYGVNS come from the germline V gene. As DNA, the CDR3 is TGTGCCAGCAGTGTACGCACTAGCGGCACAGATACGCAGTATTTT. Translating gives CASSVRTSGTDTQYF. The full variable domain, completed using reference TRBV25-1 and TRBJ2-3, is EADIYQTPRYLVIGTGKKITLECSQTMGHDKMYWYQQDPGMELHLIHYSYGVNSTEKGDLSSESTVSRIRTEHFPLTLESARPSHTSQYLCASSVRTSGTDTQYFGPGTRLTVL.

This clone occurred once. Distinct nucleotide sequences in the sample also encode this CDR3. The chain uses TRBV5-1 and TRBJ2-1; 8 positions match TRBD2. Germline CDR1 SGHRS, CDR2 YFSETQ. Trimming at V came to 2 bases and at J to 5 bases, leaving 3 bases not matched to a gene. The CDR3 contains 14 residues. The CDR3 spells CASSLVGGDNEQFF. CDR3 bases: TGCGCCAGCAGCTTAGTCGGGGGGGACAATGAGCAGTTCTTC.

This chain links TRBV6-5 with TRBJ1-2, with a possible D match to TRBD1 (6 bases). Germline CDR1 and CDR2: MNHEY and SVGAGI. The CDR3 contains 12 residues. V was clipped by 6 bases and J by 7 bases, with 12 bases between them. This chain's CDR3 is CASRGALRGYTF. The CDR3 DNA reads TGTGCCAGCAGGGGGGCACTTCGTGGCTACACCTTC.

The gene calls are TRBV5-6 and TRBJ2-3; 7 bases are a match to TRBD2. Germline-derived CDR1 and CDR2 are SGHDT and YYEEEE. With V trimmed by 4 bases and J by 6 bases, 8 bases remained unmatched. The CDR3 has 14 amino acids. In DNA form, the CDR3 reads TGTGCCAGCAGCCAAGGACTAGTTGGTGATACGCAGTATTTT. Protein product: CASSQGLVGDTQYF.

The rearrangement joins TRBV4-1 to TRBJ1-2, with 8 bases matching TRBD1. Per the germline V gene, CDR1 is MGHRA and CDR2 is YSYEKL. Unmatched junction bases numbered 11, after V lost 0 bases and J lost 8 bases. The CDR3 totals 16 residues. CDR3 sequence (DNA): TGCGCCAGCAGCCAAGATCGGCAGGGGGCAGTTAAAGGCTACACCTTC. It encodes CASSQDRQGAVKGYTF.

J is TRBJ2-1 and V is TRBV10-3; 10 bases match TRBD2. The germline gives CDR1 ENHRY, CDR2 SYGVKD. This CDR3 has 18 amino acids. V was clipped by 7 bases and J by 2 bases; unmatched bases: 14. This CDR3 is CAIKGLAATRKAYNEQFF. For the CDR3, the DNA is TGTGCCATCAAAGGACTAGCGGCGACACGGAAGGCCTACAATGAGCAGTTCTTC.

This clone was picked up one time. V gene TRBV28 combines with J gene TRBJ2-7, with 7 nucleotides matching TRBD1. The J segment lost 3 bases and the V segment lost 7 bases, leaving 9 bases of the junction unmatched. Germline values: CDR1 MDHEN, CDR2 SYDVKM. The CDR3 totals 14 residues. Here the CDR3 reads CASKMTGTVYEQYF. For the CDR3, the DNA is TGTGCCAGCAAGATGACCGGGACAGTCTACGAGCAGTACTTC.

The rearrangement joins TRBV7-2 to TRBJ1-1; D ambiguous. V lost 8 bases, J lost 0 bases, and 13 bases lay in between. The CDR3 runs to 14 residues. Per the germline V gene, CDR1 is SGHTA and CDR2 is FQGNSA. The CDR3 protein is CASAVTAMNTEAFF. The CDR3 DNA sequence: TGTGCCAGCGCCGTAACAGCCATGAACACTGAAGCTTTCTTT.

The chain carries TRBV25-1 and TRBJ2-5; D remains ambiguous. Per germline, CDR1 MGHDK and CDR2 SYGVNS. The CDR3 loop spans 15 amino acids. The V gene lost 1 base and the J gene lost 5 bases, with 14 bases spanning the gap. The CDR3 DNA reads TGTGCCAGCAGTGAATCGGTCAGGCCATGGGAGACCCAGTACTTC. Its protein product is CASSESVRPWETQYF.

The CDR3 spells CASSLRTGLTYEQYF. The CDR3 nucleotides are TGTGCCAGCAGTCTTCGGACAGGTCTCACCTACGAGCAGTACTTC. The V and J genes are TRBV6-6 and TRBJ2-7; 7 bases fit TRBD1. CDR3 length: 15 amino acids. V shed 5 bases and J 2 bases; nucleotides not matched to a gene: 9. Germline CDR1 is MNHNY and CDR2 is SVGAGI (reference sequence).

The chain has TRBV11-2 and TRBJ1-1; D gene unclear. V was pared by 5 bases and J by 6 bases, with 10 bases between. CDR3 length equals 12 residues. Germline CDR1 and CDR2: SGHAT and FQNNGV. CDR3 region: CASSPAAAEAFF. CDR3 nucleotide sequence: TGTGCCAGCAGCCCGGCGGCCGCTGAAGCTTTCTTT.

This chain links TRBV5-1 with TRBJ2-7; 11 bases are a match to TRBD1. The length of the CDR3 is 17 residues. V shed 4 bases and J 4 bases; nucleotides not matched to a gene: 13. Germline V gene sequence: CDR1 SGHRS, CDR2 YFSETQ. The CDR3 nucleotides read TGCGCCAGCAGCCCGAGCACCGGGACAGGGGGGATATACGAGCAGTACTTC. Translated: CASSPSTGTGGIYEQYF.

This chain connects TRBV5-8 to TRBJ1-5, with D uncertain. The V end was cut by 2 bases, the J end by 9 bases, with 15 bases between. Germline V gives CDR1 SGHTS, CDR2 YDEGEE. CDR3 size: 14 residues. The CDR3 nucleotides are TGTGCCAGCAGCTTTCGGTTCCGTCTCTCGCCCCAGCATTTT. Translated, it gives CASSFRFRLSPQHF.

Written as DNA, the CDR3 is TGTGCCAGCAGCTTAGGGTCACTCGACAAGTACGAGCAGTACTTC. It is translated as CASSLGSLDKYEQYF. The chain combines TRBV7-2 with TRBJ2-7; D is ambiguous. The germline gives CDR1 SGHTA, CDR2 FQGNSA. Trimming took 1 base from V and 4 from J, leaving 14 bases between them. The CDR3 is 15 amino acids.